These 2 T cell receptor beta chains share one sample of origin, sequenced in a study of metastatic and nonmetastatic thyroid tumors. TCRdb re-analyzed the PCR reads through MiXCR. The sample has 3,000 to 4,000 clones, less than 25% seen once; the top ten hold around 35%. There were no patients who had received any treatment before thyroid surgery. Sequenced: tumor tissue. The receptors shown here come from a male donor with papillary thyroid cancer or a benign thyroid nodule (not recorded which). Some clones in this sample may be carry-over from other donors' samples.

J is TRBJ2-3 and V is TRBV20-1; D gene uncertain. The CDR3 covers 13 residues. V lost 3 bases, J lost 0 bases, and 7 bases lay in between. Germline CDR1 is DFQATT and CDR2 is SNEGSKA (reference sequence). CDR3 nucleotides: TGCAGTGCTAGTTTGGATAGCACAGATACGCAGTATTTT. Protein sequence: CSASLDSTDTQYF.

In the case of this clone: At one boundary the junction diverges from the germline segment, which might be a read error. This chain connects TRBV20-1 to TRBJ1-1; 8 bases map to TRBD1. CDR1 is DFQATT and CDR2 is SNEGSKA in the germline V gene (reference sequence). CDR3 length equals 14 residues. This CDR3 is CSASRGQGLTEAFF. The CDR3 DNA follows: TGCAGCGCTAGCAGGGGGCAGGGACTGACTGAAGCTTTCTTT.